This entry lists 26 T cell receptor beta chains sequenced from one sample in a study of blood T cell repertoires in COVID-19. Clones were read by immunoSEQ multiplex PCR, and TCRdb kept only the in-frame ones, dropping some. Altogether approximately 140,000 clones are present, roughly 80% being singletons, with the ten largest covering approximately 17%. The sample was peripheral blood. The receptors originated from a man between 50 and 59 years old with acute or convalescent COVID-19.

The V and J genes are TRBV7-8 and TRBJ1-3; D gene uncertain. The germline gives CDR1 SGHVS, CDR2 FQNEAQ. The CDR3 runs to 15 residues. The ends were cut back, 0 bases at V and 0 bases at J, with 6 bases in the middle. Here the CDR3 reads CASSLAPSSGNTIYF. In nucleotides, the CDR3 is TGTGCCAGCAGCTTAGCTCCGAGCTCTGGAAACACCATATATTTT.

The genes are TRBV24-1 and TRBJ1-5, with D maybe TRBD1 (5 bases). This CDR3 has 15 amino acids. Trimming stripped 4 bases from V and 7 bases from J, with 16 bases between. Germline V gives CDR1 KGHDR, CDR2 SFDVKD. This chain's CDR3 is CATSDPAGGYQPQHF. For the CDR3, the DNA is TGTGCCACCAGTGACCCTGCGGGGGGGTACCAGCCCCAGCATTTT.

This clone was seen only a few times. The chain is built from TRBV21-1 and TRBJ2-7; no DNA check was done on the table's D call, TRBD1. TRBV21-1 is annotated as a pseudogene. The CDR3 loop spans 15 amino acids. This CDR3 reads CASSKETGGGNEQYV. The CDR3 DNA is TGTGCCAGCAGCAAAGAAACAGGGGGAGGGAACGAGCAGTACGTC.

The chain employs TRBV9 and TRBJ2-1, with 9 bases aligning to TRBD2. Trimming took 0 bases from V and 9 from J; bases not matched to a gene: 7. This CDR3 contains 15 residues. CDR1 is SGDLS and CDR2 is YYNGEE in the germline V gene. The CDR3: CASSVEGGGASEQFF. CDR3 nucleotide sequence: TGTGCCAGCAGCGTAGAAGGCGGGGGGGCATCTGAGCAGTTCTTC.

The chain carries TRBV19 and TRBJ1-5; 7 positions agree with TRBD1. Losses at the gene ends were 7 bases for V and 1 base for J; bases not matched to a gene: 7. Germline V gives CDR1 LNHDA, CDR2 SQIVND (reference sequence). The CDR3 runs to 15 residues. In DNA form, the CDR3 reads TGTGCCAGTATCGACAGGGTCGGGAGCAATCAGCCCCAGCATTTT. Residues: CASIDRVGSNQPQHF.

This clone appeared once. With a much larger clone just one base away, this may be a read error. The same CDR3 is also encoded by other DNA sequences in this sample. V is TRBV6-5 and J is TRBJ1-1, with 7 bases lining up with TRBD1. This CDR3 spans 13 amino acids. CDR1 MNHEY and CDR2 SVGAGI come from the germline V gene. CDR3 residues: CACRGGAGTEAFF. The CDR3 DNA sequence: TGTGCCTGCAGGGGGGGGGCGGGCACTGAAGCTTTCTTT.

The chain employs TRBV18 and TRBJ2-3, with 10 bases fitting TRBD1. The trim removed 2 bases at V and 4 bases at J, leaving 6 bases unmatched. The germline V gene has CDR1 KGHSH and CDR2 LQKENI. CDR3 length: 16 amino acids. Here the CDR3 reads CASSPNRQGASDTQYF. In nucleotides, the CDR3 is TGTGCCAGCTCACCAAATCGACAGGGGGCATCAGATACGCAGTATTTT.

The CDR3 protein is CASSFSSSGGATDTQYF. The CDR3 nucleotides are TGTGCCAGCAGCTTCTCATCTAGCGGGGGGGCCACAGATACGCAGTATTTT. The chain combines TRBV11-2 with TRBJ2-3, with 12 bases matching TRBD2. Germline-derived CDR1 and CDR2 are SGHAT and FQNNGV. CDR3 length equals 17 residues. Losses at the gene ends were 3 bases for V and 2 bases for J; bases not matched to a gene: 6.

The V call is TRBV6-5, the J call TRBJ2-1; a weak D match, TRBD1 (6 bases). Germline V CDR1 and CDR2: MNHEY, SVGAGI. The CDR3 totals 13 residues. V dropped 4 bases and J dropped 6 bases, with 10 bases sitting between them. CDR3 region: CASSSTGSNEQFF. DNA for the CDR3: TGTGCCAGCAGTTCTACAGGGTCCAATGAGCAGTTCTTC.

This clone was seen at least ten times. J is TRBJ2-1 and V is TRBV19, with D perhaps matching TRBD2 (5 bases). With 9 bases removed from V and 5 bases from J, the gap between germline ends came to 23 bases. The CDR3 runs 16 residues. The germline gives CDR1 LNHDA, CDR2 SQIVND (reference sequence). DNA of the CDR3: TGTGCCAGCCGCCCCACGGCAGGCGGAGGAGACAATGAGCAGTTCTTC. Translated: CASRPTAGGGDNEQFF.

The chain links TRBV2 to TRBJ1-2, with 10 bases fitting TRBD1. Germline V CDR1 and CDR2: SNHLY, FYNNEI. V gave up 8 bases and J gave up 13 bases; unmatched junction bases: 16. This CDR3 has 14 residues. The CDR3 loop is CASGPGTGDVPGTF. In DNA, the CDR3 is TGTGCCAGCGGACCCGGGACAGGGGACGTTCCTGGCACCTTC.

This clone was observed a single time. This sequence joins TRBV7-2 and TRBJ2-1; 13 bases are shared with TRBD2. Germline V gene data show CDR1 as SGHTA and CDR2 as FQGNSA. The CDR3 sequence is 17 residues long. The ends lost 2 bases at V and 9 bases at J; junction bases unmatched: 10. Here the CDR3 reads CASSLFTSGGARGEQFF. In DNA, the CDR3 is TGTGCCAGCAGCTTATTCACTAGCGGGGGGGCGCGGGGTGAGCAGTTCTTC.

J is TRBJ1-3 and V is TRBV2, with D possibly matching TRBD1 (5 bases). Germline V gene lookup returns CDR1 SNHLY and CDR2 FYNNEI. Trimming pared 4 bases from V and 0 bases from J, leaving 10 bases between. This CDR3 has 15 residues. DNA of the CDR3: TGTGCCAGCAGTGGACAGTTACTCTCTGGAAACACCATATATTTT. Its protein product is CASSGQLLSGNTIYF.

This chain joins TRBV19 and TRBJ2-2; D call uncertain. From germline, CDR1 is LNHDA and CDR2 SQIVND (reference sequence). The CDR3 loop spans 12 amino acids. The germline V and J ends were trimmed by 1 base and 7 bases, with 4 bases remaining between them. This CDR3 is CASSIVRGELFF. In nucleotides, the CDR3 is TGTGCCAGTAGTATAGTCCGCGGGGAGCTGTTTTTT.

This chain links TRBV4-1 with TRBJ1-1; 11 bases agree with TRBD1. Germline values: CDR1 MGHRA, CDR2 YSYEKL. Trimming cost V 2 bases and J 6 bases; bases outside gene matches: 5. The CDR3 has 15 residues. CDR3 DNA sequence: TGCGCCAGCAGCCAAAGAGGACAGGGGGCCGCTGAAGCTTTCTTT. Amino acid sequence: CASSQRGQGAAEAFF.

This clone was picked up one time. The chain links TRBV19 to TRBJ2-1; maybe TRBD2 (5 bases). Trimming pared 5 bases from V and 9 bases from J, leaving 11 bases between. CDR3 size: 12 residues. The germline V gene has CDR1 LNHDA and CDR2 SQIVND (reference sequence). The DNA of the CDR3 is TGTGCCAGTAGTGAGGGCGTGGGTGAGCAGTTCTTC. Amino acids: CASSEGVGEQFF.

The J gene is TRBJ2-2, the V gene TRBV18; D possibly corresponds to TRBD1 (5 bases). The CDR3 runs to 13 residues. The ends were cut back, 2 bases at V and 16 bases at J, with 17 bases in the middle. Germline-derived CDR1 and CDR2 are KGHSH and LQKENI. CDR3 nucleotides: TGTGCCAGCTCACCAAATAAAGGGGTTCTGGGGTTTTTT. Protein: CASSPNKGVLGFF.

The V call is TRBV15, the J call TRBJ2-7; possible D gene TRBD2, 6 bases. Germline V CDR1 and CDR2: LNHNV, YYDKDF (reference sequence). CDR3 length: 16 amino acids. V was cut by 0 bases and J by 5 bases, with 17 bases left in between. The CDR3 region is CATSRDRGGGTHEQYF. DNA of the CDR3: TGTGCCACCAGCAGAGATCGGGGTGGGGGGACCCACGAGCAGTACTTC. The variable domain in full, with the rest retrieved from reference TRBV15 and TRBJ2-7, is DAMVIQNPRYQVTQFGKPVTLSCSQTLNHNVMYWYQQKSSQAPKLLFHYYDKDFNNEADTPDNFQSRRPNTSFCFLDIRSPGLGDTAMYLCATSRDRGGGTHEQYFGPGTRLTVT.

The chain carries TRBV28 and TRBJ1-6; D gene unclear. The CDR3 totals 14 residues. Germline CDR1 and CDR2: MDHEN and SYDVKM. The ends were cut back, 5 bases at V and 7 bases at J, with 12 bases in the middle. CDR3 sequence reads: CASSTPGPNSPLHF. As DNA, the CDR3 is TGTGCCAGCAGTACGCCAGGCCCGAATTCACCCCTCCACTTT.

The CDR3 is CASSLRTGFQETQYF. The CDR3 nucleotides are TGTGCCAGCAGCTTACGGACAGGGTTCCAAGAGACCCAGTACTTC. The chain recombines TRBV11-2 with TRBJ2-5; 8 bases fit TRBD1. With 2 bases clipped from V and 1 base from J, the junction kept 3 bases outside the gene matches. CDR1 is SGHAT and CDR2 is FQNNGV in the germline V gene. The CDR3 spans 15 residues.

The gene calls are TRBV29-1 and TRBJ1-2; maybe TRBD1 (5 bases). The germline CDR1 and CDR2 sequences are SQVTM and ANQGSEA. V was clipped by 6 bases and J by 2 bases, with 10 bases between them. The length of the CDR3 is 12 residues. CDR3: CSVGLANYGYTF. The DNA of the CDR3 is TGCAGCGTGGGACTGGCGAACTATGGCTACACCTTC.

This clone was observed a handful of times. This rearrangement joins TRBV21-1 to TRBJ2-7; the table assigns TRBD1, which was not confirmed against the DNA. TRBV21-1 is a listed pseudogene. The CDR3 totals 13 residues. As DNA, the CDR3 is TGTGCCAGCAGACGACAGGGATCCTACGAGCAGTACGTC. Protein: CASRRQGSYEQYV.

The chain links TRBV6-5 to TRBJ1-2; 10 positions agree with TRBD1. CDR1 and CDR2 (germline): MNHEY, SVGAGI. The CDR3 contains 14 residues. With V trimmed by 6 bases and J by 7 bases, 8 bases remained unmatched. The CDR3 protein is CASRPTGGIGGYTF. The CDR3, as DNA: TGTGCCAGCAGGCCGACAGGGGGCATCGGTGGCTACACCTTC.

The chain combines TRBV19 with TRBJ1-3; no definite D call. Trimming removed 7 bases at V and 0 bases at J, with 10 bases between. Germline CDR1 reads LNHDA; CDR2 reads SQIVND (reference sequence). CDR3 size: 14 residues. As DNA, the CDR3 is TGTGCCAGTAAATCAGCGAGCTCTGGAAACACCATATATTTT. Translating gives CASKSASSGNTIYF.

This rearrangement joins TRBV7-9 to TRBJ1-2; possibly TRBD1 for D (6 bases). Between the trimmed V and J ends, which lost 7 bases and 0 bases, there was a span of 9 bases. In germline, CDR1 is SEHNR, CDR2 FQNEAQ (reference sequence). The CDR3 totals 13 residues. The DNA of the CDR3 is TGTGCCAGCAACGGACAGACTAACTATGGCTACACCTTC. It codes for CASNGQTNYGYTF.

The chain recombines TRBV3-1 (or the pseudogene TRBV3-2) with TRBJ2-1; no definite D call. Germline V gives CDR1 LGHDT, CDR2 YNNKEL (reference sequence). V lost 1 base to trimming and J lost 14 bases, with 15 bases between them. This CDR3 contains 13 residues. The chain's CDR3 is CASSQGRGGREFF. The DNA of the CDR3 is TGTGCCAGCAGCCAAGGGAGAGGCGGCCGAGAGTTCTTC.